A selection of T cell receptor beta chains follows, all from one sample in a study of blood T cell repertoires in COVID-19. Sequencing was performed with immunoSEQ multiplex PCR; in TCRdb, only in-frame clones are kept and a portion is missing. This table has 200,000 to 300,000 clones, roughly 86% appearing once. The material sequenced was PBMCs or T cells enriched from blood (not recorded which). Receptor source: a woman aged 18 to 35 who had recovered from COVID-19. CDR3s include the opening cysteine and the closing phenylalanine or tryptophan. A D gene is named only where the DNA matches it firmly. The size field is filled for only some rows; it gives once, few, many or a size class.

size	V	J	D	CDR3	DNA
NA	TRBV18	TRBJ1-3	NA	CASSPQGSSGNTIYF	TGTGCCAGCTCACCCCAGGGGAGCTCTGGAAACACCATATATTTT
few	TRBV7-7	TRBJ2-1	TRBD1	CASSSREGASYNEQFF	TGTGCCAGCAGCTCTCGAGAGGGGGCCTCCTACAATGAGCAGTTCTTC
NA	TRBV6-5	TRBJ2-7	TRBD2	CASSYGGRAWEQYF	TGTGCCAGCAGTTACGGAGGGAGGGCTTGGGAGCAGTACTTC
NA	TRBV27	TRBJ2-7	NA	CASSFTPGMGYEQYF	TGTGCCAGCAGTTTCACCCCAGGGATGGGGTACGAGCAGTACTTC
NA	TRBV5-5	TRBJ2-1	TRBD2	CASSRRLAKTYNEQFF	TGTGCCAGCAGCCGCCGACTAGCGAAAACCTACAATGAGCAGTTCTTC
once	TRBV7-2	TRBJ1-1	NA	CASSRPGGNTEAFF	TGTGCCAGCAGCCGTCCGGGGGGGAACACTGAAGCTTTCTTT
NA	TRBV27	TRBJ1-5	NA	CASSLRDTTLKGNQPQHF	TGTGCCAGCAGTTTACGGGACACTACCCTAAAGGGCAATCAGCCCCAGCATTTT
NA	TRBV5-1	TRBJ1-5	NA	CASRTGEDSYQPQHF	TGCGCCAGCAGAACGGGGGAAGATAGCTATCAGCCCCAGCATTTT
NA	TRBV28	TRBJ2-3	NA	CASSSVDYRTDTTDTQYF	TGTGCCAGCAGTTCAGTCGATTACCGGACAGATACCACAGATACGCAGTATTTT
once	TRBV7-9	TRBJ1-2	TRBD1	CASSSAGQGVSGYTF	TGTGCCAGCAGCTCGGCGGGACAGGGTGTCTCTGGCTACACCTTC
NA	TRBV21-1	TRBJ2-1	NA	CASSKNGDLGGPAVEQFF	TGTGCCAGCAGCAAAAATGGGGACTTGGGAGGGCCAGCGGTTGAGCAGTTCTTC
NA	TRBV7-3	TRBJ1-1	NA	CASSLGGTMNTEAFF	TGTGCCAGCAGCTTGGGCGGGACGATGAACACTGAAGCTTTCTTT
NA	TRBV7-9	TRBJ1-3	NA	CASSFGGLKGNTIYF	TGTGCCAGCAGCTTTGGGGGCCTAAAAGGAAACACCATATATTTT
NA	TRBV7-2	TRBJ1-2	NA	CASSSGGIRYTF	TGTGCCAGCAGCTCGGGGGGTATCCGTTACACCTTC
NA	TRBV7-2	TRBJ1-2	TRBD1	CASSSATRGNYGYTF	TGTGCCAGCAGCTCAGCAACCAGGGGGAACTATGGCTACACCTTC
NA	TRBV3-1/TRBV3-2	TRBJ1-1	NA	CASSLQGPKNTEAFF	TGTGCCAGCAGCCTACAGGGACCGAAGAACACTGAAGCTTTCTTT
NA	TRBV5-1	TRBJ2-1	NA	CASSLGPSSYNEQFF	TGCGCCAGCAGCTTGGGGCCAAGCTCCTACAATGAGCAGTTCTTC
NA	TRBV7-3	TRBJ2-1	TRBD2	CASSPLAGETNEQFF	TGTGCCAGCAGCCCGCTGGCGGGAGAGACGAATGAGCAGTTCTTC
NA	TRBV5-1	TRBJ1-2	NA	CASSLVGGARGYTF	TGCGCCAGCAGCTTGGTTGGGGGGGCGAGGGGCTACACCTTC
NA	TRBV7-2	TRBJ2-7	NA	CASSLDRFVGYEQYF	TGTGCCAGCAGCTTAGACAGGTTCGTAGGGTACGAGCAGTACTTC
NA	TRBV4-1	TRBJ2-7	TRBD2	CASSQDPSGISSYEQYF	TGCGCCAGCAGCCAAGACCCCAGCGGGATTAGCTCCTACGAGCAGTACTTC
NA	TRBV18	TRBJ2-5	TRBD1	CASSPLTGGGETQYF	TGTGCCAGCTCACCGCTGACAGGGGGCGGGGAGACCCAGTACTTC
few	TRBV5-1	TRBJ1-2	NA	CASSLARASYGYTF	TGCGCCAGCAGCTTGGCCAGGGCCAGCTATGGCTACACCTTC
NA	TRBV20-1	TRBJ1-2	NA	CSPQVSYGYTF	TGCAGTCCACAGGTCTCTTATGGCTACACCTTC